Listed below are T cell receptor beta chains from one sample, sequenced in a study of shared clonotypes between healthy human individuals. Assay used: immunoSEQ multiplex PCR; TCRdb lists only in-frame clones, some missing. The top ten hold around 1.2% of the sample, which has some 1,900,000 clones, about 95% seen once. Sequencing was carried out using naive CD8+ T cells sorted from blood. Source of these receptors: a man younger than 35 in good health. The CDR3 runs from the conserved cysteine through the conserved F or W. A D gene is named only where the DNA matches it firmly. Some rows mark clone size as missing; the rest say once, few, many or name a class of expanded clone.

cdr3_nt: TGCGCCAGCAGCCAAGATATCGGACAGGGCACAGATACGCAGTATTTT
cdr3_aa: CASSQDIGQGTDTQYF
v_call: TRBV4-1
d_call: TRBD1
j_call: TRBJ2-3
clone_size: -

cdr3_nt: TGTGCCAGTAGTATCGGGGTCGGAAACACCATATATTTT
cdr3_aa: CASSIGVGNTIYF
v_call: TRBV19
d_call: -
j_call: TRBJ1-3
clone_size: -

cdr3_nt: TGCAGCGCTGGGGTAGGGGTCGAGCAGTACTTC
cdr3_aa: CSAGVGVEQYF
v_call: TRBV29-1
d_call: -
j_call: TRBJ2-7
clone_size: -

cdr3_nt: TGTGCCAGCAGCTTGGTAGTAGCGGTGGGTCTCGAGCAGTACTTC
cdr3_aa: CASSLVVAVGLEQYF
v_call: TRBV5-6
d_call: -
j_call: TRBJ2-7
clone_size: -

cdr3_nt: TGTGCCAGCGGAACAGAGGGCGGCTACACCTTC
cdr3_aa: CASGTEGGYTF
v_call: TRBV5-4
d_call: -
j_call: TRBJ1-2
clone_size: -

cdr3_nt: TGTGCCAGTAGTATGGGAGTTTCCTACGAGCAGTACTTC
cdr3_aa: CASSMGVSYEQYF
v_call: TRBV19
d_call: -
j_call: TRBJ2-7
clone_size: -

cdr3_nt: TGTGCCAGCAGCTTAGAGGGTAGCGGCTACGAGCAGTACTTC
cdr3_aa: CASSLEGSGYEQYF
v_call: TRBV11-1
d_call: -
j_call: TRBJ2-7
clone_size: -

cdr3_nt: TGTGCCAGCAGCCCCTTTAGAACGGGGGGCGTTGACGAAAAACTGTTTTTT
cdr3_aa: CASSPFRTGGVDEKLFF
v_call: TRBV7-9
d_call: -
j_call: TRBJ1-4
clone_size: -

cdr3_nt: TGTGCCAGCAGCTCCGGAAGCTCCTACGAGCAGTACTTC
cdr3_aa: CASSSGSSYEQYF
v_call: TRBV7-9
d_call: -
j_call: TRBJ2-7
clone_size: -

cdr3_nt: TGTGCCAGCAGGCCCCCCGAAACCTACGAGCAGTACTTC
cdr3_aa: CASRPPETYEQYF
v_call: TRBV28
d_call: -
j_call: TRBJ2-7
clone_size: -

cdr3_nt: TGCGCCAGCAGTGCTGCAGGGCTGGATGGCTACACCTTC
cdr3_aa: CASSAAGLDGYTF
v_call: TRBV10-2
d_call: -
j_call: TRBJ1-2
clone_size: once

cdr3_nt: TGTGCCAGCAGCTTAGTATATACTAGCGGATTATACGAGCAGTACTTC
cdr3_aa: CASSLVYTSGLYEQYF
v_call: TRBV11-2
d_call: TRBD2
j_call: TRBJ2-7
clone_size: -

cdr3_nt: TGTGCCAGCTCACCACCCGGCGAGTCAACCGGGGAGCTGTTTTTT
cdr3_aa: CASSPPGESTGELFF
v_call: TRBV18
d_call: -
j_call: TRBJ2-2
clone_size: -

cdr3_nt: TGTGCCAGCTTTCACAGATATTGGGAGACGAATGTAGGTGAGCAGTTCTTC
cdr3_aa: CASFHRYWETNVGEQFF
v_call: TRBV27
d_call: -
j_call: TRBJ2-1
clone_size: -

cdr3_nt: TGTGCCAGCAGCGTAGGTTACGGCACCTCCTACGAGCAGTACTTC
cdr3_aa: CASSVGYGTSYEQYF
v_call: TRBV9
d_call: -
j_call: TRBJ2-7
clone_size: -

cdr3_nt: TGTGCCAGCAAGGGTACCGAGGCTAGCGGGGGGCGTGGGACAGATACGCAGTATTTT
cdr3_aa: CASKGTEASGGRGTDTQYF
v_call: TRBV27
d_call: TRBD2
j_call: TRBJ2-3
clone_size: -

cdr3_nt: TGTGCCAGCAGTCCGGGACAGGGGGCTGTCGCCGGGGAGCTGTTTTTT
cdr3_aa: CASSPGQGAVAGELFF
v_call: TRBV27
d_call: TRBD1
j_call: TRBJ2-2
clone_size: once

cdr3_nt: TGTGCCAGCAGCTTGGGGGATCAGCCCCAGCATTTT
cdr3_aa: CASSLGDQPQHF
v_call: TRBV5-6
d_call: -
j_call: TRBJ1-5
clone_size: many

cdr3_nt: TGTGCCAGCAGCTTAGGGGCGGGATCCATCAATCAGCCCCAGCATTTT
cdr3_aa: CASSLGAGSINQPQHF
v_call: TRBV7-8
d_call: -
j_call: TRBJ1-5
clone_size: -

cdr3_nt: TGTGCCAGCGCCATAGCGGGCGCCGGGGAGCTGTTTTTT
cdr3_aa: CASAIAGAGELFF
v_call: TRBV7-3
d_call: TRBD2
j_call: TRBJ2-2
clone_size: -

cdr3_nt: TGTGCCAGCAGCCTGACGTGGGACACTGAAGCTTTCTTT
cdr3_aa: CASSLTWDTEAFF
v_call: TRBV27
d_call: -
j_call: TRBJ1-1
clone_size: -

cdr3_nt: TGCGCCAGCAGCCAAGATCGTCGGGGAAGGGACACTGAAGCTTTCTTT
cdr3_aa: CASSQDRRGRDTEAFF
v_call: TRBV4-3
d_call: -
j_call: TRBJ1-1
clone_size: -

cdr3_nt: TGTGCCAGCAGCTCCGCCCAGGGGCCGAACACTGAAGCTTTCTTT
cdr3_aa: CASSSAQGPNTEAFF
v_call: TRBV7-9
d_call: -
j_call: TRBJ1-1
clone_size: -

cdr3_nt: TGTGCCAGCAGCCTGGGGACAGGGGAGTTCTTC
cdr3_aa: CASSLGTGEFF
v_call: TRBV6-5
d_call: TRBD1
j_call: TRBJ2-1
clone_size: -

cdr3_nt: TGTGCCAGCGGGGTAGCGGGAGGATACGGGGAGCTGTTTTTT
cdr3_aa: CASGVAGGYGELFF
v_call: TRBV27
d_call: TRBD2
j_call: TRBJ2-2
clone_size: -

cdr3_nt: TGTGCCAGCAGCTTGATAGCTGAAGAGACCCAGTACTTC
cdr3_aa: CASSLIAEETQYF
v_call: TRBV5-8
d_call: -
j_call: TRBJ2-5
clone_size: -

cdr3_nt: TGTGCCAGCAGCCCGGAGGGCGCCGATGAGCAGTTCTTC
cdr3_aa: CASSPEGADEQFF
v_call: TRBV5-6
d_call: -
j_call: TRBJ2-1
clone_size: -

cdr3_nt: TGTGCCAGCAGCGTAGACCGGACAGCTAACACCGGGGAGCTGTTTTTT
cdr3_aa: CASSVDRTANTGELFF
v_call: TRBV9
d_call: -
j_call: TRBJ2-2
clone_size: -

cdr3_nt: TGCAGCGTTGAAACGGGGGTCTCCTACAATGAGCAGTTCTTC
cdr3_aa: CSVETGVSYNEQFF
v_call: TRBV29-1
d_call: -
j_call: TRBJ2-1
clone_size: -

cdr3_nt: TGCGCCAGCAGCCAAAAGGTCTACCAAGAGACCCAGTACTTC
cdr3_aa: CASSQKVYQETQYF
v_call: TRBV4-1
d_call: -
j_call: TRBJ2-5
clone_size: -

cdr3_nt: TGTGCCAGTAGTATAGTGGCGGGCTCCTACAATGAGCAGTTCTTC
cdr3_aa: CASSIVAGSYNEQFF
v_call: TRBV19
d_call: -
j_call: TRBJ2-1
clone_size: -

cdr3_nt: TGTGCCAGCAGACCAACATACGGATTCACAGATACGCAGTATTTT
cdr3_aa: CASRPTYGFTDTQYF
v_call: TRBV14
d_call: -
j_call: TRBJ2-3
clone_size: -

cdr3_nt: TGCAGCGTGCCGGGGGGCGTAGGCTACACCTTC
cdr3_aa: CSVPGGVGYTF
v_call: TRBV29-1
d_call: -
j_call: TRBJ1-2
clone_size: -